The rows below give T cell receptor beta chains drawn from one sample of a study of T cells after yellow fever vaccination. TCRdb processed the 5' RACE reads anew with MiXCR; each CDR3 protein has one entry. This table has approximately 580,000 distinct CDR3 sequences, 17% appearing once. The sequences come from PBMCs, collected about 5 days after the first yellow fever vaccination. These receptors all come from a man in his late teens or twenties who received the YFV17D yellow fever vaccine. CDR3s include the opening cysteine and the closing phenylalanine or tryptophan. The D gene is left open where the match is weak. Clone size appears in some rows only: once, few, many, or a class for an expanded clone.

v_gene: TRBV4-1; abundance: few; d_gene: -; j_gene: TRBJ2-3; CDR3nt: TGCGCCAGCAGCCAAGAAGAAAGGGACGGTACGCAGTATTTT; CDR3aa: CASSQEERDGTQYF
v_gene: TRBV24-1; abundance: few; d_gene: -; j_gene: TRBJ1-5; CDR3nt: TGTGCCACCAGTGAAAAGAGCAATCAGCCCCAGCATTTT; CDR3aa: CATSEKSNQPQHF
v_gene: TRBV4-2; abundance: -; d_gene: -; j_gene: TRBJ2-5; CDR3nt: TGTGCCAGCAGCCAAGAACGGGGTTGGGAGACCCAGTACTTC; CDR3aa: CASSQERGWETQYF
v_gene: TRBV28; abundance: few; d_gene: -; j_gene: TRBJ1-4; CDR3nt: TGTGCCAGCAGTTTCGGTTGGGAAAAACTGTTTTTT; CDR3aa: CASSFGWEKLFF
v_gene: TRBV6-2/TRBV6-3; abundance: -; d_gene: -; j_gene: TRBJ2-7; CDR3nt: TGTGCCAGCAGTGCCCCGGGACTTCGCAGCGAGCAGTACTTC; CDR3aa: CASSAPGLRSEQYF
v_gene: TRBV20-1; abundance: few; d_gene: TRBD2; j_gene: TRBJ2-3; CDR3nt: TGCAGTGCTCCCGGTTTTAGCGGGGGGGCCGGAGATACGCAGTATTTT; CDR3aa: CSAPGFSGGAGDTQYF
v_gene: TRBV3-1; abundance: -; d_gene: -; j_gene: TRBJ2-1; CDR3nt: TGTGCCACCTCCAGGGGAAGGGGAATAGGTGAGCAGTTCTTC; CDR3aa: CATSRGRGIGEQFF
v_gene: TRBV27; abundance: -; d_gene: -; j_gene: TRBJ2-1; CDR3nt: TGTGCCAGCAGTACCCAGGCTAACCCCGGGAACTACAATGAGCAGTTCTTC; CDR3aa: CASSTQANPGNYNEQFF
v_gene: TRBV7-3; abundance: few; d_gene: -; j_gene: TRBJ1-6; CDR3nt: TGTGCCAGCAGCCGTGGACAGATAAATTCACCCCTCCACTTT; CDR3aa: CASSRGQINSPLHF
v_gene: TRBV18; abundance: -; d_gene: -; j_gene: TRBJ2-5; CDR3nt: TGTGCCAGCTCACTAGCCCCGGGGACCTACCAAGAGACCCAGTACTTC; CDR3aa: CASSLAPGTYQETQYF
v_gene: TRBV19; abundance: -; d_gene: -; j_gene: TRBJ2-2; CDR3nt: TGTGCCAGTAGGAGTCTCGGGACCGGGGAGCTGTTTTTT; CDR3aa: CASRSLGTGELFF
v_gene: TRBV7-2; abundance: many; d_gene: -; j_gene: TRBJ1-1; CDR3nt: TGTGCCAGCACCTACCCCGAGACAGGTAGTTGGGGTGAAGCTTTCTTT; CDR3aa: CASTYPETGSWGEAFF
v_gene: TRBV7-7; abundance: -; d_gene: -; j_gene: TRBJ2-3; CDR3nt: TGTGCTAGCAGCTTAATTCGGCGCGGGGATGGTACAGATACGCAGTATTTT; CDR3aa: CASSLIRRGDGTDTQYF
v_gene: TRBV4-2; abundance: many; d_gene: TRBD2; j_gene: TRBJ2-6; CDR3nt: TGTGCCAGCAGCCAAGAAGCGGGGGTCGGGGCCAACGTCCTGACTTTC; CDR3aa: CASSQEAGVGANVLTF
v_gene: TRBV5-6; abundance: many; d_gene: TRBD2; j_gene: TRBJ2-3; CDR3nt: TGTGCCAGCAGCCTAGCGGGCCTTAGCACAGATACGCAGTATTTT; CDR3aa: CASSLAGLSTDTQYF
v_gene: TRBV4-3; abundance: -; d_gene: TRBD2; j_gene: TRBJ2-5; CDR3nt: TGCGCCAGCAGCCAAGATATAGCGATAGCGGGAACCCAAGAGACCCAGTACTTC; CDR3aa: CASSQDIAIAGTQETQYF
v_gene: TRBV28; abundance: few; d_gene: -; j_gene: TRBJ1-6; CDR3nt: TGTGCCAGTTTTGGGGGGAGCATCTCCTATAATTCACCCCTCCACTTT; CDR3aa: CASFGGSISYNSPLHF